This TCR beta chain was retrieved from a study of blood T cell repertoires in COVID-19. Original data processing: Amplification from reference gene primers served as the basis for estimated nucleated cell counts. Repertoires were generated with immunoSEQ multiplex PCR, while TCRdb's copy carries only in-frame clones and drops some. From that table come the V and J calls and clone size; the DNA was used to work out D and trimming. The sample consists of under 95,000 clones, about 86% of them appearing once. Germline-derived CDR1 and CDR2 are SGHNT and YENEEA. The CDR3 contains 16 residues. The ends were cut back, 0 bases at V and 3 bases at J, with 12 bases in the middle.

Sequencing input: peripheral blood. The chain uses TRBV11-3 and TRBJ2-1, with D possibly being TRBD2 (6 bases). The sequence derives from a woman older than 75 with acute or convalescent COVID-19. Here the CDR3 DNA reads TGTGCCAGCAGCTTAGAGGGCGGGAAGGGCTACAATGAGCAGTTCTTC. This gives the protein CASSLEGGKGYNEQFF.